The 13 T cell receptor beta chains given below trace back to one sample, sequenced in a study of vaccination and CD4 T cells after COVID-19. Their antigens remain unidentified. Treatment specified: 10-day PBMC culture with coronavirus spike peptide pools or control peptides (ViraFEST assay). Scientists ran DNA taken from cultured CD4+ T cells through the Oncomine TCR Beta short-read assay for sequencing. In TCRdb, the PCR reads were re-called with MiXCR into one record per CDR3 protein. Of 9,500 to 15,000 distinct CDR3 sequences listed, over 20% were seen once; the top ten hold roughly 13%. The sample was CD4+ T cells from blood, cultured in vitro, taken before SARS-CoV-2 vaccination. The receptors come from a human donor who received a COVID-19 vaccine.

This chain connects TRBV20-1 to TRBJ1-3; D is ambiguous. V lost 5 bases, J lost 0 bases, and 14 bases lay in between. CDR1 and CDR2 (germline): DFQATT, SNEGSKA (reference sequence). The CDR3 covers 15 residues. The CDR3 reads CSAQERRSSGNTIYF. CDR3 DNA sequence: TGCAGTGCTCAAGAACGAAGAAGCTCTGGAAACACCATATATTTT.

The rearrangement links TRBV5-6 to TRBJ1-5, with D unclear. V gave up 1 base and J gave up 1 base, with 6 bases separating them. From germline, CDR1 is SGHDT and CDR2 YYEEEE. CDR3 length: 14 amino acids. The CDR3 sequence: CASSLMGSNQPQHF. CDR3 bases: TGTGCCAGCAGCTTGATGGGAAGCAATCAGCCCCAGCATTTT.

V gene TRBV6-1 combines with J gene TRBJ2-5; weak D call: TRBD1 (5 bases). The V gene's germline CDR1 is MNHNS and CDR2 SASEGT. With 3 bases removed from V and 5 bases from J, the gap between germline ends came to 19 bases. CDR3 size: 16 residues. CDR3 sequence reads: CASSDPPGQGRETQYF. The DNA for the CDR3 is TGTGCCAGCAGTGACCCGCCCGGACAAGGACGGGAGACCCAGTACTTC.

V is TRBV5-5 and J is TRBJ1-2; the match to TRBD1 covers 8 bases. Trimming at V came to 2 bases and at J to 6 bases, leaving 3 bases not matched to a gene. CDR3 length: 13 amino acids. Germline V CDR1 and CDR2: SGHKS, YYEKEE (reference sequence). The CDR3 here is CASSFDRGHGYTF. CDR3 bases: TGTGCCAGCAGCTTCGACAGGGGCCATGGCTACACCTTC. Supplemented by reference TRBV5-5 and TRBJ1-2, the full variable domain reads DAGVTQSPTHLIKTRGQQVTLRCSPISGHKSVSWYQQVLGQGPQFIFQYYEKEERGRGNFPDRFSARQFPNYSSELNVNALLLGDSALYLCASSFDRGHGYTFGSGTRLTVV.

The chain has TRBV23-1 and TRBJ1-4; 10 bases are shared with TRBD1. TRBV23-1 is filed as an ORF, its function uncertain. This CDR3 contains 17 residues. Trimming cost V 2 bases and J 8 bases; bases outside gene matches: 11. The CDR3 coding sequence is TGCGCCAGCAGTCAAGTCGACAGGGGGCTGGGGGGGGAAAAACTGTTTTTT. Its translation: CASSQVDRGLGGEKLFF.

This rearrangement joins TRBV5-6 to TRBJ2-2, with TRBD1 as a possible D gene (5 bases). Trimming pared 2 bases from V and 8 bases from J, leaving 22 bases between. CDR1 and CDR2 from the germline V gene are SGHDT and YYEEEE. The CDR3 is made up of 17 amino acids. The DNA for the CDR3 is TGTGCCAGCAGCTTCAGGACCAGGGTACCTCGGTCTGGGGAGCTGTTTTTT. Protein: CASSFRTRVPRSGELFF.

The V and J genes are TRBV24-1 and TRBJ2-5; TRBD1 matches at 7 bases. Germline trimming cut 3 bases from V and 4 bases from J; bases unmatched to any gene: 16. The germline V gene has CDR1 KGHDR and CDR2 SFDVKD. The CDR3 covers 18 residues. This chain's CDR3 is CATSDLPGQSTYRETQYF. CDR3 sequence (DNA): TGTGCCACCAGTGATCTACCGGGACAGAGTACGTATAGAGAGACCCAGTACTTC.

About this clonotype: One junction end disagrees with the germline gene, perhaps due to a read error. This chain joins TRBV6-1 and TRBJ1-3; D is ambiguous. The germline V gene has CDR1 MNHNS and CDR2 SASEGT. The CDR3 spans 13 residues. The CDR3 protein is CAGSDIGGNTIYF. The CDR3, as DNA: TGTGCCGGCAGTGACATTGGTGGAAACACCATATATTTT.

The sample holds a few counts of this clonotype. The chain recombines TRBV6-1 with TRBJ1-2; 9 bases fit TRBD1. The CDR3 has 15 amino acids. From germline, CDR1 is MNHNS and CDR2 SASEGT. Unmatched junction bases numbered 8, after V lost 5 bases and J lost 4 bases. CDR3 loop: CASSHDRGGVYGYTF. The DNA of the CDR3 is TGTGCCAGCAGTCATGACAGGGGGGGGGTCTATGGCTACACCTTC.

In this sample, this clonotype is medium-sized. CDR3 sequence reads: CASSKALRTDSYEQYF. DNA for the CDR3: TGTGCCAGCAGCAAAGCGCTCCGGACAGACTCCTACGAGCAGTACTTC. V gene TRBV21-1 combines with J gene TRBJ2-7; the table's D call, TRBD1, was not checked against the DNA. TRBV21-1 is deemed a pseudogene. The CDR3 has 16 residues.

The chain is built from TRBV19 and TRBJ2-7; perhaps TRBD2 as D (5 bases). CDR1 and CDR2 (germline): LNHDA, SQIVND (reference sequence). The CDR3 is 12 amino acids. Trimming removed 6 bases from V and 6 bases from J, with 12 bases in between. CDR3 residues: CASSPEGGEQYF. CDR3 coding DNA: TGTGCCAGTAGCCCGGAAGGAGGCGAGCAGTACTTC.

The V gene is TRBV5-1, the J gene TRBJ2-7; D is possibly TRBD2 (6 bases). Trimming took off 1 base at V and 6 bases at J, with 17 bases between the two ends. The CDR3 loop spans 15 amino acids. Looked up from germline, CDR1 is SGHRS and CDR2 is YFSETQ. CDR3 bases: TGCGCCAGCAGCTTGACTAGGGGAGGCGAAGGCGAGCAGTACTTC. It translates to CASSLTRGGEGEQYF.

The chain joins TRBV7-2 to TRBJ2-3; no clear D. Trimming pared 0 bases from V and 6 bases from J, leaving 13 bases between. Germline values: CDR1 SGHTA, CDR2 FQGNSA. The CDR3 is made up of 15 amino acids. CDR3 in amino acids: CASSLAVNPRDTQYF. The DNA for the CDR3 is TGTGCCAGCAGCTTAGCCGTTAACCCCCGCGATACGCAGTATTTT.